This TCR beta chain was found in a study of shared clonotypes between healthy human individuals. Turning to this clone: Its antigen is unidentified.

General study points: Measured sharing among donors was expected to vary with sequencing depth.

CDR1 is SEHNR, CDR2 FQNEAQ, per germline (reference sequence). Trimming left V 5 bases short and J 2 bases short, with 10 bases between. The CDR3 extends over 14 amino acids. Clones were read by immunoSEQ multiplex PCR, and TCRdb kept only the in-frame ones, dropping some. Of some 510,000 clones detected, 79% appear once; the ten largest clones hold 10% to 15%. This TCR derives from a woman aged 40 to 50 in good health. Some clones in this sample may be carry-over from other donors' samples. The chain carries TRBV7-9 and TRBJ2-4; the D gene is possibly TRBD2 (5 bases). The sample was PBMCs. DNA of the CDR3: TGTGCCAGCAGCCGAGCGGAATCCAAAAACATTCAGTACTTC. It encodes CASSRAESKNIQYF.